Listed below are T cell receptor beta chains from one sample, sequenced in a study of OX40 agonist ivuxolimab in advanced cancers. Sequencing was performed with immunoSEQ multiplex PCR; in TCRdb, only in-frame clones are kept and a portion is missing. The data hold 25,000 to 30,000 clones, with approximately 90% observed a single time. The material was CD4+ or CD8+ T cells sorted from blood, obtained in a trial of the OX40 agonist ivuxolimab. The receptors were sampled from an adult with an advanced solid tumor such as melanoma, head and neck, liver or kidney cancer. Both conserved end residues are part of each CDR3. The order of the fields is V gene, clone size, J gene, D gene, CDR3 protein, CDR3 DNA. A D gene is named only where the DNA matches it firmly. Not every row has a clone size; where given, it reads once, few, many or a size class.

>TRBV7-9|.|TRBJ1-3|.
CASSLGIPSGNTIYF
TGTGCCAGCAGCTTAGGGATCCCCTCTGGAAACACCATATATTTT
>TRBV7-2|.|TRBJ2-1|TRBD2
CASSLDVGLAFNEQFF
TGTGCCAGCAGCTTAGATGTGGGACTAGCATTCAATGAGCAGTTCTTC
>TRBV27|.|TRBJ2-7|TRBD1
CASSYRGGYEQYF
TGTGCCAGCAGTTACAGGGGTGGCTACGAGCAGTACTTC
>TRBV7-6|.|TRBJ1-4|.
CASSPLDEKLFF
TGTGCCAGCAGCCCACTGGATGAAAAACTGTTTTTT
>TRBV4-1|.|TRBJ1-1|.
CASSQVIGTKLTEAFF
TGCGCCAGCAGCCAAGTGATAGGGACGAAATTGACTGAAGCTTTCTTT
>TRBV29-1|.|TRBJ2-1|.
CSVTGPTANEQFF
TGCAGCGTTACAGGGCCGACGGCCAATGAGCAGTTCTTC
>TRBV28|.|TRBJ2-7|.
CASSLRSPDEQYF
TGTGCCAGCAGTTTAAGGTCTCCCGACGAGCAGTACTTC
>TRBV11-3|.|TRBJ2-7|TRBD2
CASSSGLAGVEQYF
TGTGCCAGCAGCTCGGGACTAGCGGGAGTGGAGCAGTACTTC
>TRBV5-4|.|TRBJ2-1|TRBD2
CASSHTAGPPYNEQFF
TGTGCCAGCAGCCACACAGCGGGGCCCCCCTACAATGAGCAGTTCTTC
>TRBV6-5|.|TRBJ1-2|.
CASSYQPGSFGYTF
TGTGCCAGCAGTTACCAGCCAGGTTCCTTTGGCTACACCTTC
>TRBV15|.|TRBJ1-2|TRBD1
CATSGGQGNYGYTF
TGTGCCACCAGTGGGGGACAGGGGAACTATGGCTACACCTTC
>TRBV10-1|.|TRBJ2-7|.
CASSETGFYEQYF
TGCGCCAGCAGTGAGACAGGGTTTTACGAGCAGTACTTC
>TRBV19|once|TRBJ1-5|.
CASSSRDNNQPQHF
TGTGCCAGTAGTAGCCGGGACAACAATCAGCCCCAGCATTTT
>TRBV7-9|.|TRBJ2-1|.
CASSLVADYNEQFF
TGTGCCAGCAGCTTAGTAGCGGACTACAATGAGCAGTTCTTC
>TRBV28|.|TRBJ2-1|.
CASRGEEAYNEQFF
TGTGCCAGCAGGGGGGAGGAGGCTTACAATGAGCAGTTCTTC
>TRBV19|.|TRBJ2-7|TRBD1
CASSIWGQGNEQYF
TGTGCCAGTAGTATATGGGGACAGGGAAACGAGCAGTACTTC
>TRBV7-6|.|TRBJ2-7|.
CASSQSAEFYEQYF
TGTGCCAGCAGCCAGTCGGCAGAGTTCTACGAGCAGTACTTC
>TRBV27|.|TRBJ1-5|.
CASSPWWDQPQHF
TGTGCCAGCAGTCCTTGGTGGGATCAGCCCCAGCATTTT
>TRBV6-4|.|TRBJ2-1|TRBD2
CASRELAGTYNEQFF
TGTGCCAGCAGAGAATTAGCGGGCACCTACAATGAGCAGTTCTTC
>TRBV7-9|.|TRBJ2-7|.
CASSLVEGINEQYF
TGTGCCAGCAGCTTAGTAGAGGGGATCAACGAGCAGTACTTC
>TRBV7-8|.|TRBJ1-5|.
CASSLGPRIQPQHF
TGTGCCAGCAGCTTAGGACCCAGGATTCAGCCCCAGCATTTT
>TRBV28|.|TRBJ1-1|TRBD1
CASSLGTWTGHTEAFF
TGTGCCAGCAGTTTAGGGACTTGGACAGGGCACACTGAAGCTTTCTTT
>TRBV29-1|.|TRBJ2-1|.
CSVETGYNNEQFF
TGCAGCGTTGAGACAGGTTACAACAATGAGCAGTTCTTC
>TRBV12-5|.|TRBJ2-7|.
CATAGSNEQYF
TGTGCTACTGCCGGGTCCAACGAGCAGTACTTC
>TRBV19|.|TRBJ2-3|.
CASNMGPDTQYF
TGTGCCAGTAACATGGGACCAGATACGCAGTATTTT
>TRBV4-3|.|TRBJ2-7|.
CASSQDHVGAGGYEQYF
TGCGCCAGCAGCCAAGACCATGTGGGGGCTGGCGGCTACGAGCAGTACTTC
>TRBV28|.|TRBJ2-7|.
CASRLIKDTYEQYF
TGTGCCAGCAGGCTGATAAAAGACACCTACGAGCAGTACTTC